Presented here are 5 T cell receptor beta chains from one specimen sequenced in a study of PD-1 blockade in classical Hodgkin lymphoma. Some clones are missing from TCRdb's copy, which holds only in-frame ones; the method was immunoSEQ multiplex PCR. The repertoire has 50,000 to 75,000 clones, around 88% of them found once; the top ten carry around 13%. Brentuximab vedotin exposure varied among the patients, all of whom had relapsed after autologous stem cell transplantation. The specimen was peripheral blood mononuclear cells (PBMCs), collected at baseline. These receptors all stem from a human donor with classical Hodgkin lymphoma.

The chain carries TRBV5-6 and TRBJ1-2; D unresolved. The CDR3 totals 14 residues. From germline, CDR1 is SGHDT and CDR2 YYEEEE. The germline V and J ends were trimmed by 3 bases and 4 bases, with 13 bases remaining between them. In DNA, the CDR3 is TGTGCCAGCAGCTCTGGAGGGAATCGCTATGGCTACACCTTC. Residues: CASSSGGNRYGYTF. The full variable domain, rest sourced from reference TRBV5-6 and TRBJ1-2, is DAGVTQSPTHLIKTRGQQVTLRCSPKSGHDTVSWYQQALGQGPQFIFQYYEEEERQRGNFPDRFSGHQFPNYSSELNVNALLLGDSALYLCASSSGGNRYGYTFGSGTRLTVV.

CDR3 in amino acids: CASSQGSWGYTF. In DNA form, the CDR3 reads TGTGCCAGCAGCCAGGGGTCTTGGGGCTACACCTTC. This chain uses TRBV4-2 with TRBJ1-2; no clear D. Between the trimmed V and J ends, which lost 3 bases and 8 bases, there was a span of 10 bases. The CDR3 length is 12 residues. Germline CDR1 is LGHNA and CDR2 is YNFKEQ.

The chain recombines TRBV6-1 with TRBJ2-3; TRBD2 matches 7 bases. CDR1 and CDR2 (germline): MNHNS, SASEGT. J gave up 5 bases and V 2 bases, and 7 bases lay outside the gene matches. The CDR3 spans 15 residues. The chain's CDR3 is CASSELAGVGDTQYF. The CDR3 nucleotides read TGTGCCAGCAGTGAACTGGCGGGGGTGGGAGATACGCAGTATTTT.

CDR3 amino acids: CASSPPPGLAGQETQYF. The CDR3 DNA follows: TGCGCCAGCAGCCCCCCCCCGGGACTAGCGGGCCAAGAGACCCAGTACTTC. The gene calls are TRBV4-1 and TRBJ2-5, with 12 positions matching TRBD2. Germline CDR1 and CDR2: MGHRA and YSYEKL. This CDR3 has 17 residues. V lost 4 bases, J lost 1 base, and 7 bases stayed unmatched.

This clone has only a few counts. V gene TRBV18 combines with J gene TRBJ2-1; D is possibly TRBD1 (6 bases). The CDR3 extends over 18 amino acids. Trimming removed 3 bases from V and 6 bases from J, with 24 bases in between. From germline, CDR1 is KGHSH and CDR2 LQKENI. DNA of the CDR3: TGTGCCAGCTCACCCCAAGCCCGCAGGGGAGCCCCCTCCAATGAGCAGTTCTTC. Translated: CASSPQARRGAPSNEQFF.